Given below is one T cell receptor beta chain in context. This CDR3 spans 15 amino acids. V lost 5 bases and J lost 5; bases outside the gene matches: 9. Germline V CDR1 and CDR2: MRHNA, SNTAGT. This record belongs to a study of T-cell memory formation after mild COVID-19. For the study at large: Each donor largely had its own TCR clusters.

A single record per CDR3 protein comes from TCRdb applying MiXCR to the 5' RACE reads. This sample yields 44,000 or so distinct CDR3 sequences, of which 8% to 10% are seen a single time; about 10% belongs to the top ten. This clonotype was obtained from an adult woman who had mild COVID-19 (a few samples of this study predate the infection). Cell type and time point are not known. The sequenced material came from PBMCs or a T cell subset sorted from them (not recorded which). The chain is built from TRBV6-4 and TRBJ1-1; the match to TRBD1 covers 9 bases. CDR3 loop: CASSRTGAERTEAFF. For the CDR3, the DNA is TGTGCCAGCAGTAGGACAGGGGCAGAGAGGACTGAAGCTTTCTTT.